This T cell receptor beta chain was profiled in a study (dated by TCRdb to the mid-2010s). About the full investigation: The study tested whether tumor-infiltrating Tregs in breast cancer are recruited from blood Tregs or converted in situ from other CD4+ T cell subsets. Summary of the overall study and its limitations: The TCR gene usage of tumor memory CD4+ T cells clustered together with blood and lymph node memory CD4+ cells and with lymph node naive CD4+ cells. Rather than covering whole repertoires, validation in the larger cohort was restricted to a single TCR beta V-J rearrangement. The TCR alpha and beta sequences of tumor-infiltrating Tregs showed the greatest overlap with tumor naive CD4+ T cells, followed by blood naive CD4+ T cells.

Full-length TCR variable regions were amplified by 5' RACE PCR with constant-region reverse primers, and semi-nested PCR with Nested Universal Primer A was subsequently performed. Using the ReliaPrep RNA Cell Miniprep System, total RNA was extracted, and the SMARTer RACE 5'/3' Kit was then used to reverse transcribe the RNA into 5'RACE-ready cDNA. Multiplex adaptors were used to barcode the full-length TCR alpha and beta libraries, which were then sequenced on an Illumina MiSeq. In the original analysis: For each of nine subset-tissue groups, sequencing data from the five patients were combined, and the groups were compared by unsupervised clustering of TCR gene usage. The Morisita-Horn index was used to calculate repertoire similarity, with shared sequences weighted by how much each contributed to each repertoire. The public reads were quality trimmed at Q25 with fastp and then assembled into clones with MiXCR by TCRdb, keeping productive beta chains. Every entry covers one CDR3 protein and lists the most common genes and DNA from its rows. These V and J calls originate from TCRdb's pipeline instead of the authors' own analysis. This sample holds 35,000 to 50,000 distinct CDR3 sequences; under 25% were observed only once. The ten largest make up less than 5% of the sample.

Cells that were CD4+CD25+CD127-/low were the ones isolated as Tregs. Tregs, naive and memory CD4+ T cells from tumor, blood and ipsilateral draining lymph nodes of five or six breast cancer patients underwent full-length TCR alpha and beta sequencing. Ficoll density gradient centrifugation was used to isolate mononuclear cells from either lymph nodes or 50 to 65 ml of peripheral blood. FACS confirmed that the sorted cell populations were more than 90% pure. This clonotype showed up just once. The clone's antigen remains unknown. No base qualities exist here, and no much larger clone lies one base off it. A solitary read yields weak support. This sequence originates from a female donor with breast cancer. The sample comprised Tregs sorted from blood.

The CDR3 region: CASSGSHSLRTEAFF. The DNA sequence follows: TGTGCCAGCAGTGGATCACATTCCCTAAGGACTGAAGCTTTCTTT. The rearrangement joined TRBV6-6 to TRBJ1-1; the D gene identity is not certain. There are 15 amino acids in the CDR3, from cysteine to phenylalanine inclusive. Left in the record is the CDR3 DNA by itself, 45 bases read in frame from the first base. The germline V gene encodes CDR1 MNHNY and CDR2 SVGAGI (reference sequence). V is clipped by 5 bases and J by 5 bases, and the sequence between their germline boundaries is 18 bases long.